The entry below gives a single T cell receptor (beta chain) sequence along with its context. Its antigen is undetermined. This entry comes from a study of OX40 agonist ivuxolimab in advanced cancers. Across the whole study: Ivuxolimab doses were 0.01, 0.1, 0.3, 1.5, 3 or 10 mg/kg every 2 weeks. Each dose-escalation patient presented with hepatocellular carcinoma, melanoma, renal cell or head and neck cancer.

Study-wide findings and caveats: On average, CD8+ T cells had more expanded clones than CD4+.

Sequenced by immunoSEQ multiplex PCR; TCRdb stores in-frame clones only, minus some. Counted here are tens of thousands of clones, roughly nine tenths occurring once; the ten biggest clones make up roughly 2.6%. The CDR3 is made up of 15 amino acids. Blood sampling was done at baseline, cycle 4 day 1, and cycle 7 day 1. The sequence was obtained from an adult with an advanced solid tumor such as melanoma, head and neck, liver or kidney cancer. The material sequenced was CD4+ or CD8+ T cells sorted from blood, taken in a trial of the OX40 agonist ivuxolimab. This chain connects TRBV21-1 to TRBJ1-1. TRBV21-1 is labeled a pseudogene. The CDR3 DNA sequence: TGTGCCAGCAGCTGCCTGGCTGGGGGGGGGACTGAAGCTTTCTTT. Its translation: CASSCLAGGGTEAFF.